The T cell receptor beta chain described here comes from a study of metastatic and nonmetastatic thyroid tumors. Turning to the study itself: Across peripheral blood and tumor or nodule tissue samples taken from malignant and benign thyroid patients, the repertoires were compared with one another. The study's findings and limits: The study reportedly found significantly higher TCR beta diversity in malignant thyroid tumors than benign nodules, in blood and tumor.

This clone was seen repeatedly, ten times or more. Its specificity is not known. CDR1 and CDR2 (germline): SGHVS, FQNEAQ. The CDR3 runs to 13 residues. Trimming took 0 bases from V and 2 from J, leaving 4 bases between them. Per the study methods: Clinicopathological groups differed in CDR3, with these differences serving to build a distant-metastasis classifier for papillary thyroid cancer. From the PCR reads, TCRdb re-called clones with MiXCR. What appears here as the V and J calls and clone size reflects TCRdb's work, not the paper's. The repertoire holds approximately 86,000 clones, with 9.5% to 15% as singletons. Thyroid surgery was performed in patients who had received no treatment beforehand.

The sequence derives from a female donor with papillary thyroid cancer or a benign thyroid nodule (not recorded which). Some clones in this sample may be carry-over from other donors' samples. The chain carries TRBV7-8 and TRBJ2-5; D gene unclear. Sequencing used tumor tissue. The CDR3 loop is CASSLAQQETQYF. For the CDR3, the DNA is TGTGCCAGCAGCTTAGCACAACAAGAGACCCAGTACTTC.